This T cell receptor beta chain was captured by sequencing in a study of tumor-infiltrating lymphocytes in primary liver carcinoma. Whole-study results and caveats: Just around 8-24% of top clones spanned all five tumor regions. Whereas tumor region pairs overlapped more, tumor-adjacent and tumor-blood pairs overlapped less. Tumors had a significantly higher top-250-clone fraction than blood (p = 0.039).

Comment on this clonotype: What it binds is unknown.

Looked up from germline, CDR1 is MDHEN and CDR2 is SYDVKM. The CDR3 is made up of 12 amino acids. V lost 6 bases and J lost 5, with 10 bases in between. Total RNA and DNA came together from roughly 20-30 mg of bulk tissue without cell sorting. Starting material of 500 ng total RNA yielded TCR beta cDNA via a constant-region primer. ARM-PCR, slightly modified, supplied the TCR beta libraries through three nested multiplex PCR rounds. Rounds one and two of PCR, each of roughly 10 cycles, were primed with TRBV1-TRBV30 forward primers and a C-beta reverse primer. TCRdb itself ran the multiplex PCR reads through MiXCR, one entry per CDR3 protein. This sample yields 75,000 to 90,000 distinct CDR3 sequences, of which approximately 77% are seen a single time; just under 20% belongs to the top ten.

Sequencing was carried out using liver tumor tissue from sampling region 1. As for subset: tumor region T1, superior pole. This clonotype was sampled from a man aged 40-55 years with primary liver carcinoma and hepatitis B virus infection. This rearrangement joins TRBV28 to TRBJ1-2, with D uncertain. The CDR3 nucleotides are TGTGCCAGCAGCACAATAGGGTATGGCTACACCTTC. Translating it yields CASSTIGYGYTF.